This T cell receptor (beta chain) appears in the sequencing data of a study of T cells in Graves' hyperthyroidism and ophthalmopathy. Study in general: The authors collected peripheral blood at initial diagnosis, before any treatment.

This clonotype was seen repeatedly, ten times or more. With 7 bases removed from V and 0 bases from J, the gap between germline ends came to 15 bases. The CDR3 runs 15 residues. Germline V gene lookup returns CDR1 MNHNS and CDR2 SASEGT. Researchers amplified the TCR beta CDR3 regions from RNA transcripts. With the HTBI primer set, the TCR CDR3 went through a first round of RT-PCR. TCRdb reprocessed the multiplex PCR reads with MiXCR, giving one entry per CDR3 protein. The sample yields hundreds of thousands of distinct CDR3 sequences, about 13% seen once. Sample: blood. The chain joins TRBV6-1 to TRBJ1-1; D is unresolved. This clonotype was obtained from a woman under 30 with Graves' hyperthyroidism. The DNA for the CDR3 is TGTGCCAGCAAAGCAGGACTCCGTCTGAACACTGAAGCTTTCTTT. This encodes CASKAGLRLNTEAFF.